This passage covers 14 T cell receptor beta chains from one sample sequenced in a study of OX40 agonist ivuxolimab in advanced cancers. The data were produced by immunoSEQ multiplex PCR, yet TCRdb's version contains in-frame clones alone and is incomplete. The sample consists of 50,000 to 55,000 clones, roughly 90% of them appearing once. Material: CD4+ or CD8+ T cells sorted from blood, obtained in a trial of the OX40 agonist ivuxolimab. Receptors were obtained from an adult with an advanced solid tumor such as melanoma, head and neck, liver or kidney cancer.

The CDR3 reads CASKGTYEQYF. The DNA of the CDR3 is TGTGCCAGCAAAGGGACCTACGAGCAGTACTTC. V is TRBV25-1 and J is TRBJ2-7; D gene uncertain. V dropped 7 bases and J dropped 2 bases, with 6 bases sitting between them. In germline, CDR1 is MGHDK, CDR2 SYGVNS. The CDR3 extends over 11 amino acids.

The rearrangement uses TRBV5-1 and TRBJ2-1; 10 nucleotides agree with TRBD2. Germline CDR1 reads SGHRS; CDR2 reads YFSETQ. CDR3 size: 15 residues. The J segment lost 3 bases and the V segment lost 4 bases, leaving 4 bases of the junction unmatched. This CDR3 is CASSAGLANYNEQFF. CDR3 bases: TGCGCCAGCAGCGCGGGACTAGCGAACTACAATGAGCAGTTCTTC.

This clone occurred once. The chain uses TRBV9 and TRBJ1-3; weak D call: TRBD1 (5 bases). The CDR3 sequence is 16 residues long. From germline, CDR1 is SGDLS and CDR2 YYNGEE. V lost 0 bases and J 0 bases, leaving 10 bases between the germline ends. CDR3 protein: CASSVAGANSGNTIYF. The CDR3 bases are TGTGCCAGCAGCGTAGCCGGGGCCAACTCTGGAAACACCATATATTTT.

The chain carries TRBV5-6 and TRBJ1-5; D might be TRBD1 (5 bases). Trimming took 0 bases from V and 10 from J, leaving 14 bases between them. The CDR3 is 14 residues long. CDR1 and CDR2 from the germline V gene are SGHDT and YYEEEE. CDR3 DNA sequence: TGTGCCAGCAGCTTGGGGGGAGGGGCTGGTCCCCAGCATTTT. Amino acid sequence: CASSLGGGAGPQHF.

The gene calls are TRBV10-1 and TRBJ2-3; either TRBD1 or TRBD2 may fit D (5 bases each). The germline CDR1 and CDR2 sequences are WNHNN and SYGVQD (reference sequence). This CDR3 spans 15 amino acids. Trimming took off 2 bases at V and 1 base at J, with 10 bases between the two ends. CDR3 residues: CASSESEGRTDTQYF. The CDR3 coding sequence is TGCGCCAGCAGTGAGAGCGAGGGGCGCACAGATACGCAGTATTTT.

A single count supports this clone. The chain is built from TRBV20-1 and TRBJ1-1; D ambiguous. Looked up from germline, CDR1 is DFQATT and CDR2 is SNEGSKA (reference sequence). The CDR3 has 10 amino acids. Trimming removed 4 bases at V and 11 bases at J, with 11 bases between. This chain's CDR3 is CSATHGVAFF. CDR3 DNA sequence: TGCAGTGCTACCCATGGAGTGGCTTTCTTT.

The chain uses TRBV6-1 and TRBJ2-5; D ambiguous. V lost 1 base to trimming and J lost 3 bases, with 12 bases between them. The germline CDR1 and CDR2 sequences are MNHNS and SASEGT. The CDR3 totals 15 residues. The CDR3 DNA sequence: TGTGCCAGCAGTGAAGATAATCCGGGTAAAGAGACCCAGTACTTC. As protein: CASSEDNPGKETQYF.

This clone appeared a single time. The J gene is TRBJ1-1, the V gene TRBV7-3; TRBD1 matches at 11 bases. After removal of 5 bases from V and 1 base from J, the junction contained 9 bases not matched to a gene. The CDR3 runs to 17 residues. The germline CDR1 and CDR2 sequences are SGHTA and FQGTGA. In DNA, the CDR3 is TGTGCCAGCAGCCGCAAAGGGACAGGGGGTTCGAACACTGAAGCTTTCTTT. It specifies CASSRKGTGGSNTEAFF.

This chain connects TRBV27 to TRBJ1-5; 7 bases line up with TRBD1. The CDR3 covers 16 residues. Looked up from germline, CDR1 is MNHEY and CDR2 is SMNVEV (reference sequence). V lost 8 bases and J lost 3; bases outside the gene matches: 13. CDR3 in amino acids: CASRKEPGQINQPQHF. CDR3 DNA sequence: TGTGCCAGCCGTAAGGAACCGGGACAGATCAATCAGCCCCAGCATTTT.

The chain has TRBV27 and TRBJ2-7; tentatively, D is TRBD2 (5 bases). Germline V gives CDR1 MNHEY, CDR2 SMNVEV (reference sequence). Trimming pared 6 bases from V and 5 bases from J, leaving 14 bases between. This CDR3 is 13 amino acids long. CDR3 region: CASSLSRVHEQYF. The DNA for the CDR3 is TGTGCCAGCAGCCTTTCGCGGGTCCACGAGCAGTACTTC.

This chain's CDR3 is CASSKARQGPGNTIYF. CDR3 bases: TGTGCCAGCAGCAAGGCTCGACAGGGACCGGGAAACACCATATATTTT. The V and J genes are TRBV21-1 and TRBJ1-3; TRBD1, as called in the table, went unchecked against the DNA. TRBV21-1 is labeled a pseudogene. This CDR3 region has 16 residues.

The CDR3 bases are TGTGCCAGTAGGAGGGACAGGGGACCCACTGAAGCTTTCTTT. Translation: CASRRDRGPTEAFF. V is TRBV19 and J is TRBJ1-1, with TRBD1 matching over 10 bases. Germline assignment: CDR1 LNHDA and CDR2 SQIVND (reference sequence). The CDR3 is made up of 14 amino acids. The junction had 5 bases not matched to a gene; V was cut back by 6 bases and J by 4 bases.

The CDR3, as DNA: TGTGCCAGCTCACCACGCTTTACTTCGAACCCAGGGGACGAGCAGTACTTC. The encoded protein is CASSPRFTSNPGDEQYF. The chain employs TRBV18 and TRBJ2-7, with D possibly matching TRBD1 (6 bases). Germline V CDR1 and CDR2: KGHSH, LQKENI. This CDR3 is built from 17 residues. Between the trimmed V and J ends, which lost 1 base and 5 bases, there was a span of 21 bases. The full variable domain, its missing parts supplied by reference TRBV18 and TRBJ2-7, is NAGVMQNPRHLVRRRGQEARLRCSPMKGHSHVYWYRQLPEEGLKFMVYLQKENIIDESGMPKERFSAEFPKEGPSILRIQQVVRGDSAAYFCASSPRFTSNPGDEQYFGPGTRLTVT.

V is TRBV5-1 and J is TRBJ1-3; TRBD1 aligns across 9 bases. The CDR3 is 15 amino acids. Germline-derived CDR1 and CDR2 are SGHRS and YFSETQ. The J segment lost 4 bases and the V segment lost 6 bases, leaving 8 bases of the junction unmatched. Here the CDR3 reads CASITLDRGGNTIYF. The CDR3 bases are TGCGCCAGCATAACCCTGGACAGGGGAGGAAACACCATATATTTT.